The clone carrying this T cell receptor beta chain has at least ten counts. Its antigen is unidentified. This CDR3 region has 17 residues. Germline CDR1 SGHRS, CDR2 YFSETQ. Unmatched junction bases numbered 4, after V lost 1 base and J lost 0 bases. Researchers made TCR beta libraries by using iRepertoire HTBI primers and running Arm-PCR on CDR3 regions. TCRdb re-derived calls from the multiplex PCR reads in MiXCR, one entry per CDR3 protein. The table lists about 530,000 distinct CDR3 sequences, approximately 16% of them singletons. Sample time point: newly diagnosed GD, antithyroid drugs for less than 3 months. From PBMCs, RNA was extracted and then used to make the TCR library. Staff drew approximately 9.9 milliliters of peripheral blood into EDTA tubes. This sample is part of a study of regulatory T cells in long-lasting Graves disease. Whole-study findings and limits: Persistent disease preferred TRBV28, TRBJ1-2 and TRBJ2-5; new disease, TRBV20-1 and TRBJ2-1.

The same data also went into a second study, on T cells in Graves' hyperthyroidism and ophthalmopathy. That work adds: Absence of ophthalmopathy progression within 18 months defined stable Graves' hyperthyroidism.

The chain couples TRBV5-1 to TRBJ2-3; TRBD2 matches 11 bases. The clonotype originates from a woman aged 35-60 years with Graves disease. Here the sequenced sample was peripheral blood mononuclear cells (PBMCs), taken at new diagnosis, from a patient treated with antithyroid drugs. The CDR3 nucleotides are TGCGCCAGCAGCTTGAATCCTAGCGGGGGGAGCACAGATACGCAGTATTTT. It specifies CASSLNPSGGSTDTQYF.